These 25 T cell receptor beta chains were all obtained from the same sample, sequenced in a study of cytomegalovirus exposure and HLA in healthy donors. The PCR ran on 60 Vbeta and 13 Jbeta primers. Measured with immunoSEQ multiplex PCR; TCRdb has only the in-frame clones, and not every one. The sample records under 200,000 clones, roughly 77% being singletons. Sequenced: PBMCs. The origin of the receptors is a woman aged 45 to 65 in good health and CMV-seropositive.

The V and J genes are TRBV16 and TRBJ2-7; 9 nucleotides align to TRBD1. This CDR3 has 16 amino acids. Germline CDR1 and CDR2: KGHSY and FQNENV. The J segment lost 1 base and the V segment lost 1 base, leaving 5 bases of the junction unmatched. The CDR3 region is CASSQFGTGRSYEQYF. The CDR3 nucleotides are TGTGCCAGCAGCCAATTCGGGACAGGGAGGTCCTACGAGCAGTACTTC.

The chain combines TRBV6-1 with TRBJ1-4, with D possibly being TRBD1 (6 bases). V gave up 3 bases and J gave up 10 bases, with 15 bases separating them. The CDR3 is made up of 14 amino acids. CDR1 and CDR2 from the germline V gene are MNHNS and SASEGT. The CDR3 DNA is TGTGCCAGCAGTGATAGTAGTGTCAGGGGAAAACTGTTTTTT. Protein product: CASSDSSVRGKLFF.

The V and J genes are TRBV7-3 and TRBJ2-1, with D uncertain. Trimming removed 1 base from V and 6 bases from J, with 4 bases in between. CDR1 SGHTA and CDR2 FQGTGA come from the germline V gene. CDR3 length: 12 amino acids. CDR3 DNA: TGTGCCAGCAGCTTAAAGCGCAATGAGCAGTTCTTC. It is translated as CASSLKRNEQFF.

Regarding this clone: A junction boundary mismatches the germline segment, possibly from a read error. The gene calls are TRBV7-9 and TRBJ1-1, with D maybe TRBD1 (5 bases). This CDR3 spans 15 amino acids. The germline V gene encodes CDR1 SEHNR and CDR2 FQNEAQ (reference sequence). The CDR3 spells CSSTVSSTVNTEAFF. CDR3 in DNA: TGTTCCAGCACCGTATCTTCGACAGTGAACACTGAAGCTTTCTTT.

The CDR3 loop is CASRVDLATYEQYF. CDR3 sequence (DNA): TGTGCCAGCAGAGTCGACCTAGCTACTTACGAGCAGTACTTC. The V call is TRBV2, the J call TRBJ2-7, with D perhaps TRBD2 (5 bases). V gave up 6 bases and J gave up 4 bases, with 16 bases separating them. The CDR3 loop spans 14 amino acids. Per germline, CDR1 SNHLY and CDR2 FYNNEI.

A few counts support this clone. The chain couples TRBV5-8 to TRBJ2-1, with 8 bases that match TRBD1. The CDR3 runs to 13 residues. CDR1 and CDR2 from the germline V gene are SGHTS and YDEGEE. Trimming cost V 2 bases and J 6 bases; bases outside gene matches: 1. CDR3 residues: CASSFDRGNEQFF. The CDR3 nucleotides are TGTGCCAGCAGCTTTGACAGGGGCAATGAGCAGTTCTTC. Using reference TRBV5-8 and TRBJ2-1 for the parts outside the CDR3, the full variable domain is EAGVTQSPTHLIKTRGQQATLRCSPISGHTSVYWYQQALGLGLQFLLWYDEGEERNRGNFPPRFSGRQFPNYSSELNVNALELEDSALYLCASSFDRGNEQFFGPGTRLTVL.

This clone was counted only a few times. The chain combines TRBV5-1 with TRBJ2-5; 8 bases align to TRBD1. Looked up from germline, CDR1 is SGHRS and CDR2 is YFSETQ. Unmatched junction bases numbered 7, after V lost 4 bases and J lost 5 bases. This CDR3 is 14 amino acids long. The CDR3 DNA reads TGCGCCAGCAGCGGCGGACAGGGTGGGGAGACCCAGTACTTC. This sequence encodes CASSGGQGGETQYF.

This clone has only a few counts. The gene calls are TRBV19 and TRBJ1-3; no firm D call. The CDR3 spans 18 residues. V was clipped by 3 bases and J by 0 bases, with 18 bases between them. Germline V gives CDR1 LNHDA, CDR2 SQIVND (reference sequence). CDR3 loop: CASSIGWRDTNSGNTIYF. DNA of the CDR3: TGTGCCAGTAGTATCGGTTGGCGTGACACCAACTCTGGAAACACCATATATTTT.

This rearrangement joins TRBV6-5 to TRBJ2-3; 7 bases map to TRBD1. V dropped 7 bases and J dropped 4; count of bases not matched to a gene: 8. This CDR3 is built from 14 residues. Germline lookup yields CDR1 MNHEY and CDR2 SVGAGI. The CDR3 is CASTATGFADTQYF. CDR3 sequence (DNA): TGTGCCAGCACGGCGACAGGGTTTGCAGATACGCAGTATTTT.

This clone was counted only a few times. This sequence joins TRBV19 and TRBJ1-5; D possibly corresponds to TRBD1 (5 bases). Germline values: CDR1 LNHDA, CDR2 SQIVND (reference sequence). The CDR3 spans 15 residues. The germline V and J ends were trimmed by 5 bases and 1 base, with 12 bases remaining between them. CDR3 sequence: CASSFAGWSNQPQHF. DNA of the CDR3: TGTGCCAGTAGTTTTGCAGGGTGGAGCAATCAGCCCCAGCATTTT.

This clone occurred a few times. The DNA for the CDR3 is TGTGCCAGCAGGCGAACCCTAGGACAGGGCTACGGAAACACCATATATTTT. Protein sequence: CASRRTLGQGYGNTIYF. The V and J genes are TRBV28 and TRBJ1-3, with TRBD1 matching 8 bases. CDR1 MDHEN and CDR2 SYDVKM come from the germline V gene. The CDR3 covers 17 residues. The J segment lost 4 bases and the V segment lost 6 bases, leaving 14 bases of the junction unmatched.

The V gene is TRBV14, the J gene TRBJ2-2, with 7 bases fitting TRBD2. Germline lookup yields CDR1 SGHDN and CDR2 FVKESK. This CDR3 is built from 15 residues. Trimming at V came to 3 bases and at J to 4 bases, leaving 5 bases not matched to a gene. The CDR3 bases are TGTGCCAGCAGCCATACAGCGGGGAGCACCGGGGAGCTGTTTTTT. Its translation is CASSHTAGSTGELFF.

The chain recombines TRBV5-8 with TRBJ2-7; TRBD2 aligns across 8 bases. Germline CDR1 SGHTS, CDR2 YDEGEE. V was clipped by 4 bases and J by 4 bases; unmatched bases: 10. CDR3 length: 15 amino acids. The CDR3 coding sequence is TGTGCCAGCAGCAACGGGGGGGCTTCTCAATACGAGCAGTACTTC. Residues: CASSNGGASQYEQYF.

The CDR3 protein is CASSQGNTGRLETQYF. The CDR3 DNA reads TGCGCCAGCAGCCAGGGAAACACGGGAAGGTTGGAGACCCAGTACTTC. The chain combines TRBV4-3 with TRBJ2-5; TRBD2 is a possible D gene (5 bases). The CDR3 consists of 16 residues. CDR1 is LGHNA and CDR2 is YSLEER in the germline V gene. The V gene lost 3 bases and the J gene lost 5 bases, with 19 bases spanning the gap.

The J gene is TRBJ2-5, the V gene TRBV18, with D hard to call. Germline lookup yields CDR1 KGHSH and CDR2 LQKENI. This CDR3 is 11 amino acids long. V shed 4 bases and J shed 2 bases, with 2 bases lying between them. The CDR3 DNA reads as TGTGCCAGCTCACTACAAGAGACCCAGTACTTC. This encodes CASSLQETQYF.

Points on this clone: The junction shows a germline mismatch at one end, possibly a read error. The CDR3 DNA reads as TGTTCCAGCAGCTTACTCGGCGGAGCCTCATCCTACGAGCAGTACTTC. Amino acids: CSSSLLGGASSYEQYF. The gene calls are TRBV7-9 and TRBJ2-7; no definite D call. This CDR3 is built from 16 residues. CDR1 and CDR2 from the germline V gene are SEHNR and FQNEAQ (reference sequence).

In nucleotides, the CDR3 is TGTGCCAGCAGTGGACTAGCGGGGGTCTCCGGGGAGCTGTTTTTT. It is translated as CASSGLAGVSGELFF. The gene calls are TRBV2 and TRBJ2-2; 12 positions agree with TRBD2. J was trimmed by 6 bases and V by 4 bases; bases with no gene match: 3. From germline, CDR1 is SNHLY and CDR2 FYNNEI. The CDR3 spans 15 residues.

The chain recombines TRBV7-2 with TRBJ2-5, with TRBD1 as a possible D gene (6 bases). V lost 3 bases and J lost 4, with 12 bases in between. Germline V gene data show CDR1 as SGHTA and CDR2 as FQGNSA. The CDR3 is 14 residues long. The CDR3 reads CASSFTRQVETQYF. For the CDR3, the DNA is TGTGCCAGCAGCTTCACCCGACAGGTAGAGACCCAGTACTTC.

The chain combines TRBV2 with TRBJ2-1, with 12 bases that match TRBD2. Trimming took 1 base from V and 10 from J; bases not matched to a gene: 8. The CDR3 runs 16 residues. The germline V gene encodes CDR1 SNHLY and CDR2 FYNNEI. The CDR3 sequence: CASSEGLAGALGEQFF. The CDR3 bases are TGTGCCAGCAGTGAAGGACTAGCGGGAGCCCTCGGGGAGCAGTTCTTC. The full variable domain, its missing parts supplied by reference TRBV2 and TRBJ2-1, is EPEVTQTPSHQVTQMGQEVILRCVPISNHLYFYWYRQILGQKVEFLVSFYNNEISEKSEIFDDQFSVERPDGSNFTLKIRSTKLEDSAMYFCASSEGLAGALGEQFFGPGTRLTVL.

The V gene is TRBV29-1, the J gene TRBJ2-7, with D uncertain. V was cut by 7 bases and J by 0 bases, with 16 bases left in between. The CDR3 loop spans 14 amino acids. CDR1 is SQVTM, CDR2 ANQGSEA, per germline. This chain's CDR3 is CSGVSPESSYEQYF. The DNA of the CDR3 is TGCAGCGGTGTTTCCCCAGAAAGCTCCTACGAGCAGTACTTC.

The sample holds one count of this clone. The J gene is TRBJ1-5, the V gene TRBV9; maybe TRBD1 (6 bases). Germline lookup yields CDR1 SGDLS and CDR2 YYNGEE. This CDR3 is built from 15 residues. The V gene lost 0 bases and the J gene lost 4 bases, with 11 bases spanning the gap. The CDR3 nucleotides read TGTGCCAGCAGCGTAGATGGGAGGGGGAATCAGCCCCAGCATTTT. Protein: CASSVDGRGNQPQHF.

The rearrangement uses TRBV7-2 and TRBJ1-3; D perhaps matches TRBD1 (6 bases). CDR1 is SGHTA, CDR2 FQGNSA, per germline. The CDR3 is 15 residues long. Trimming took 5 bases from V and 0 from J, leaving 11 bases between them. CDR3 DNA sequence: TGTGCCAGCAGCCGGGACACCAGCTCTGGAAACACCATATATTTT. It translates to CASSRDTSSGNTIYF. Full variable domain (missing parts from reference TRBV7-2 and TRBJ1-3): GAGVSQSPSNKVTEKGKDVELRCDPISGHTALYWYRQSLGQGLEFLIYFQGNSAPDKSGLPSDRFSAERTGGSVSTLTIQRTQQEDSAVYLCASSRDTSSGNTIYFGEGSWLTVV.

Concerning this clone itself: The sample has other DNA sequences that encode this CDR3 too. The chain employs TRBV18 and TRBJ2-7; no clear D gene. Trimming removed 6 bases from V and 4 bases from J, with 10 bases in between. The CDR3 loop spans 12 amino acids. The germline V gene has CDR1 KGHSH and CDR2 LQKENI. Written as DNA, the CDR3 is TGTGCCAGCTCCCCAGGCGGATACGAGCAGTACTTC. Its protein product is CASSPGGYEQYF.

V usage is TRBV5-4 and J usage is TRBJ2-1; 9 bases fit TRBD2. CDR3 length: 15 residues. CDR1 is SGHNT, CDR2 YYREEE, per germline (reference sequence). V lost 4 bases and J lost 11; bases outside the gene matches: 13. The CDR3 sequence: CASSQRIAGAPKQFF. The CDR3 nucleotides are TGTGCCAGCAGCCAAAGAATAGCGGGGGCTCCGAAGCAGTTCTTC.

This rearrangement joins TRBV28 to TRBJ2-1; D unresolved. The CDR3 spans 15 residues. The V gene lost 6 bases and the J gene lost 0 bases, with 12 bases spanning the gap. CDR1 and CDR2 (germline): MDHEN, SYDVKM. CDR3 nucleotide sequence: TGTGCCAGCAGAACAGTCTTTAGCTCCTACAATGAGCAGTTCTTC. It codes for CASRTVFSSYNEQFF.